One and the same sample provided the 31 T cell receptor beta chains below, sequenced in a study of T cells in Graves' hyperthyroidism and ophthalmopathy. It was RNA transcripts that yielded the amplified TCR beta CDR3 regions. HTBI primers were employed in a first-round RT-PCR of the TCR CDR3. TCRdb reanalysed the multiplex PCR reads using MiXCR and keeps one entry per CDR3 protein. This sample yields approximately 300,000 distinct CDR3 sequences, of which roughly 20% are seen a single time; 39% belongs to the top ten. Sequencing used blood. The receptors were gathered from a man between 50 and 59 years old with Graves' ophthalmopathy.

This clonotype came up many times. This chain joins TRBV28 and TRBJ2-3, with TRBD2 matching over 11 bases. The CDR3 extends over 14 amino acids. V shed 8 bases, J shed 4 bases, and the junction held 5 bases outside the gene matches. Per the germline V gene, CDR1 is MDHEN and CDR2 is SYDVKM. The CDR3 DNA reads TGTGCCAGCCTTATAGCGGGAGGGGCAGATACGCAGTATTTT. Its protein is CASLIAGGADTQYF.

The V and J genes are TRBV6-5 and TRBJ1-5; 8 bases are shared with TRBD1. V lost 2 bases to trimming and J lost 3 bases; unmatched junction nucleotides: 6. CDR3 length equals 16 residues. CDR1 and CDR2 from the germline V gene are MNHEY and SVGAGI. DNA for the CDR3: TGTGCCAGCAGTTACGGGGGACAGGTCCACAATCAGCCCCAGCATTTT. This encodes CASSYGGQVHNQPQHF.

This chain joins TRBV6-1 and TRBJ1-2; D remains ambiguous. CDR3 length: 14 amino acids. The V end lost 2 bases, the J end lost 4 bases, and 11 bases lay between the germline ends. The germline V gene encodes CDR1 MNHNS and CDR2 SASEGT. This chain's CDR3 is CASSEIGRTYGYTF. CDR3 coding DNA: TGTGCCAGCAGTGAAATAGGGAGGACCTATGGCTACACCTTC.

A word on this clonotype: A clone one base away is much larger, so this may be a read error. The chain employs TRBV27 and TRBJ2-7; 8 bases agree with TRBD1. V shed 7 bases, J shed 3 bases, and the junction held 8 bases outside the gene matches. This CDR3 comprises 14 residues. Per germline, CDR1 MNHEY and CDR2 SMNVEV (reference sequence). The CDR3 spells CASKPRTGHYEQYF. CDR3 nucleotides: TGTGCCAGCAAACCACGGACAGGGCACTACGAGCAGTACTTC.

This clonotype was recorded at least ten times. The chain couples TRBV7-2 to TRBJ2-1; weak D call: TRBD2 (6 bases). The CDR3 runs 15 residues. Trimming took off 7 bases at V and 7 bases at J, with 20 bases between the two ends. CDR1 and CDR2 (germline): SGHTA, FQGNSA. CDR3 sequence reads: CASNEIGLTWNEQFF. CDR3 DNA: TGTGCCAGCAACGAAATCGGACTAACCTGGAATGAGCAGTTCTTC.

The chain recombines TRBV20-1 with TRBJ2-1; 7 nucleotides line up with TRBD2. Per the germline V gene, CDR1 is DFQATT and CDR2 is SNEGSKA (reference sequence). After removal of 4 bases from V and 2 bases from J, the junction contained 8 bases not matched to a gene. The CDR3 has 15 residues. For the CDR3, the DNA is TGCAGTGCTAAACCTCCTAGCGGCCCCTACAATGAGCAGTTCTTC. Its protein is CSAKPPSGPYNEQFF.

V gene TRBV19 combines with J gene TRBJ1-1; TRBD1 might be the D (6 bases). V lost 3 bases to trimming and J lost 8 bases, with 16 bases between them. Looked up from germline, CDR1 is LNHDA and CDR2 is SQIVND (reference sequence). The CDR3 is made up of 14 amino acids. The CDR3 protein is CASSIDRDIPEAFF. In nucleotides, the CDR3 is TGTGCCAGTAGTATTGACCGGGACATCCCAGAAGCTTTCTTT.

This clonotype was observed at least ten times. The chain couples TRBV13 to TRBJ1-5; 7 bases are shared with TRBD1. With V trimmed by 5 bases and J by 5 bases, 9 bases remained unmatched. CDR1 and CDR2 from the germline V gene are PRHDT and FYEKMQ (reference sequence). CDR3 length equals 15 residues. The CDR3 nucleotides are TGTGCCAGCAGCCCTCGACAGGGAAGGGATCAGCCCCAGCATTTT. Amino acid sequence: CASSPRQGRDQPQHF. The full variable domain, with the rest looked up from reference TRBV13 and TRBJ1-5, is AAGVIQSPRHLIKEKRETATLKCYPIPRHDTVYWYQQGPGQDPQFLISFYEKMQSDKGSIPDRFSAQQFSDYHSELNMSSLELGDSALYFCASSPRQGRDQPQHFGDGTRLSIL.

This clonotype was seen a few times. This chain links TRBV27 with TRBJ2-1, with 7 bases that match TRBD1. The CDR3 totals 18 residues. Germline CDR1 is MNHEY and CDR2 is SMNVEV (reference sequence). Losses at the gene ends were 3 bases for V and 0 bases for J; bases not matched to a gene: 11. This CDR3 is CASSFPKDRRSSYNEQFF. CDR3 in DNA: TGTGCCAGCAGTTTCCCCAAGGACAGGCGAAGCTCCTACAATGAGCAGTTCTTC.

This clonotype was detected many times. The J gene is TRBJ2-1, the V gene TRBV28; 9 bases are a match to TRBD2. CDR3 length equals 17 residues. V shed 5 bases, J shed 4 bases, and the junction held 12 bases outside the gene matches. Germline V lookup: CDR1 MDHEN, CDR2 SYDVKM. This CDR3 reads CASSVLAGPDPYNEQFF. CDR3 in DNA: TGTGCCAGCAGTGTCCTAGCGGGACCAGATCCATACAATGAGCAGTTCTTC.

The chain is built from TRBV24-1 and TRBJ2-3; D is unclear. This CDR3 spans 11 amino acids. Germline lookup yields CDR1 KGHDR and CDR2 SFDVKD. V lost 0 bases to trimming and J lost 6 bases, with 0 bases between them. DNA for the CDR3: TGTGCCACCAGTGATTTGGATACGCAGTATTTT. Protein product: CATSDLDTQYF.

This chain joins TRBV2 and TRBJ2-1; 15 nucleotides match TRBD2. The ends lost 6 bases at V and 9 bases at J; junction bases unmatched: 9. This CDR3 comprises 16 residues. In germline, CDR1 is SNHLY, CDR2 FYNNEI. DNA of the CDR3: TGTGCCAGCAGCCAGTCTGGGACTAGCGGGAGGCGTGAGCAGTTCTTC. Its translation: CASSQSGTSGRREQFF.

As to this clonotype: Since a much larger clone is just one base distant, this may be a read error. The rearrangement joins TRBV7-4 to TRBJ1-1, with 8 bases identical to TRBD1. This CDR3 spans 15 amino acids. Germline V gene data show CDR1 as SGHVT and CDR2 as SQSDAQ. The CDR3 DNA reads as TGTGCCGGCAGCGAAACAGGGGGGGGGAACACTGAAGCTTTCTTT. Its protein is CAGSETGGGNTEAFF.

This clonotype has a count of ten or more. The chain employs TRBV7-2 and TRBJ2-5, with 9 bases aligning to TRBD2. Looked up from germline, CDR1 is SGHTA and CDR2 is FQGNSA. The V gene end was trimmed by 6 bases and the J gene end by 2 bases; junction bases not matched to a gene: 13. The CDR3 is 17 amino acids. CDR3 sequence: CASSFGRGRARQETQYF. CDR3 nucleotide sequence: TGTGCCAGCAGTTTCGGGCGCGGGAGGGCCCGTCAAGAGACCCAGTACTTC.

In this sample, this clonotype turned up a few times. The chain has TRBV5-1 and TRBJ1-6; no clear D. The germline V and J ends were trimmed by 4 bases and 5 bases, with 16 bases remaining between them. Germline V gives CDR1 SGHRS, CDR2 YFSETQ. The CDR3 spans 16 residues. CDR3 sequence (DNA): TGCGCCAGCAGCCCGGACGAGGGTAGACATAATTCACCCCTCCACTTT. Protein product: CASSPDEGRHNSPLHF.

This clonotype has ten or more counts. J is TRBJ2-7 and V is TRBV15; 14 bases map to TRBD2. The CDR3 is 16 amino acids. The V gene end was trimmed by 4 bases and the J gene end by 1 base; junction bases not matched to a gene: 3. Looked up from germline, CDR1 is LNHNV and CDR2 is YYDKDF (reference sequence). CDR3 bases: TGTGCCACCAGCATTGGACTAGCGGGAGGATCCTACGAGCAGTACTTC. As protein: CATSIGLAGGSYEQYF.

The rearrangement joins TRBV24-1 to TRBJ2-1, with no clear D. Germline V gene data show CDR1 as KGHDR and CDR2 as SFDVKD. The CDR3 is 12 residues long. The ends were cut back, 6 bases at V and 7 bases at J, with 9 bases in the middle. This CDR3 reads CATSITRNEQFF. Written as DNA, the CDR3 is TGTGCCACCAGTATTACCCGTAATGAGCAGTTCTTC.

This clonotype has only a few counts. The rearrangement links TRBV6-2 or TRBV6-3 to TRBJ2-1; a possible D gene is TRBD1 (5 bases). V shed 10 bases and J shed 8 bases, with 18 bases lying between them. The germline V gene encodes CDR1 MNHEY and CDR2 SVGEGT. The CDR3 has 13 amino acids. This CDR3 reads CATARAPRDEQFF. As DNA, the CDR3 is TGTGCCACCGCCCGGGCCCCCAGGGATGAGCAGTTCTTC.

The rearrangement uses TRBV7-9 and TRBJ2-2; no clear D gene. Germline CDR1 reads SEHNR; CDR2 reads FQNEAQ (reference sequence). Trimming took off 5 bases at V and 7 bases at J, with 11 bases between the two ends. This CDR3 spans 13 amino acids. This CDR3 reads CASSPETGGELFF. In DNA form, the CDR3 reads TGTGCCAGCAGCCCCGAGACGGGCGGGGAGCTGTTTTTT.

This clonotype has at least ten counts. In nucleotides, the CDR3 is TGTGCCAGCAGCGCCGGGACAGGGGGTATCTACGAGCAGTACTTC. Its translation: CASSAGTGGIYEQYF. J is TRBJ2-7 and V is TRBV6-1, with 11 bases matching TRBD1. J was trimmed by 3 bases and V by 6 bases; bases with no gene match: 7. The CDR3 has 15 amino acids. Germline V gene data show CDR1 as MNHNS and CDR2 as SASEGT.

In regard to this clonotype: This clone may be a read error of a much larger clone one base away. The chain combines TRBV2 with TRBJ2-1; maybe TRBD1 (6 bases). The CDR3 consists of 13 residues. CDR1 and CDR2 from the germline V gene are SNHLY and FYNNEI. Trimming left V 4 bases short and J 6 bases short, with 10 bases between. The CDR3 DNA sequence: TGTGCCAGCAGTGTTACAGGGTGCAATGAGCAGTTCTTC. Protein product: CASSVTGCNEQFF.

This clonotype was picked up many times. The rearrangement links TRBV6-2 or TRBV6-3 to TRBJ2-7; possible D gene TRBD1, 6 bases. The CDR3 totals 14 residues. The V gene lost 6 bases and the J gene lost 0 bases, with 12 bases spanning the gap. Germline V lookup: CDR1 MNHEY, CDR2 SVGEGT. CDR3 DNA sequence: TGTGCCAGCAGCGGACAGCCCATCTCCTACGAGCAGTACTTC. Its protein product is CASSGQPISYEQYF.

This clonotype was seen repeatedly, ten times or more. The chain employs TRBV20-1 and TRBJ1-1; 9 bases are a match to TRBD1. Per the germline V gene, CDR1 is DFQATT and CDR2 is SNEGSKA (reference sequence). The CDR3 has 14 residues. The junction had 11 bases not matched to a gene; V was cut back by 6 bases and J by 6 bases. The CDR3 coding sequence is TGCAGTGCGCGAAGGACAGGGGAATTTGCTGAAGCTTTCTTT. It yields the protein CSARRTGEFAEAFF.

J is TRBJ2-1 and V is TRBV6-1; D possibly corresponds to TRBD2 (6 bases). The V and J ends lost 3 bases and 3 bases respectively, with 12 bases between them. Germline lookup yields CDR1 MNHNS and CDR2 SASEGT. The CDR3 is 15 amino acids. The CDR3 reads CASSERRGNYNEQFF. In nucleotides, the CDR3 is TGTGCCAGCAGTGAGCGACGGGGGAACTACAATGAGCAGTTCTTC.

In this sample, this clonotype turned up many times. The rearrangement uses TRBV7-2 and TRBJ1-2; 10 bases match TRBD1. The junction had 6 bases not matched to a gene; V was cut back by 1 base and J by 4 bases. Germline V gene data show CDR1 as SGHTA and CDR2 as FQGNSA. The CDR3 spans 16 residues. DNA of the CDR3: TGTGCCAGCAGCTTAGTTGGGACAGGGGAAATCTATGGCTACACCTTC. This sequence encodes CASSLVGTGEIYGYTF.

As concerns this clonotype: One junction end does not reproduce the germline sequence, and a read error may be involved. The chain uses TRBV6-2 or TRBV6-3 and TRBJ2-7; D ambiguous. This CDR3 region has 12 residues. The germline CDR1 and CDR2 sequences are MNHEY and SVGEGT. The CDR3 loop is CASGYSLSEQYF. The CDR3 DNA is TGTGCCAGCGGTTACTCGTTGTCCGAGCAGTACTTC.

The chain links TRBV5-4 to TRBJ2-2; 15 bases match TRBD2. This CDR3 is 16 amino acids long. Germline assignment: CDR1 SGHNT and CDR2 YYREEE (reference sequence). V lost 5 bases to trimming and J lost 4 bases; unmatched junction nucleotides: 3. CDR3: CASRRTSGRATGELFF. The CDR3 nucleotides read TGTGCCAGCAGGCGGACTAGCGGGAGGGCCACCGGGGAGCTGTTTTTT.

At least ten counts were recorded for this clonotype. The chain uses TRBV30 and TRBJ1-1; 8 bases are shared with TRBD1. J gave up 7 bases and V 2 bases, and 6 bases lay outside the gene matches. The CDR3 has 13 amino acids. From germline, CDR1 is GTSNPN and CDR2 SVGIG (reference sequence). The CDR3: CAWSRQGLVEAFF. CDR3 nucleotide sequence: TGTGCCTGGAGTAGACAGGGGCTCGTTGAAGCTTTCTTT.

This sequence joins TRBV18 and TRBJ1-6; D ambiguous. Deletions cut 3 bases from V and 11 bases from J, with 8 bases between. The CDR3 loop spans 12 amino acids. The germline V gene has CDR1 KGHSH and CDR2 LQKENI. CDR3 bases: TGTGCCAGCTCACCCCCCCCGGCACCCCTCCACTTT. The encoded protein is CASSPPPAPLHF.

This clonotype has just a few counts. The chain carries TRBV13 and TRBJ2-7, with 8 bases aligning to TRBD2. With 4 bases clipped from V and 6 bases from J, the junction kept 8 bases outside the gene matches. The CDR3 has 14 amino acids. Germline lookup yields CDR1 PRHDT and CDR2 FYEKMQ (reference sequence). This CDR3 reads CASSSSGSFSEQYF. The CDR3 nucleotides read TGTGCCAGCAGCTCAAGCGGGAGTTTTAGCGAGCAGTACTTC.

The chain combines TRBV10-3 with TRBJ2-1, with TRBD2 matching 8 bases. V shed 6 bases, J shed 9 bases, and the junction held 7 bases outside the gene matches. CDR1 and CDR2 (germline): ENHRY, SYGVKD. The CDR3 extends over 13 amino acids. The CDR3 spells CAIRTPLAGEQFF. DNA of the CDR3: TGTGCCATCAGGACTCCTCTAGCGGGTGAGCAGTTCTTC.